This T cell receptor beta chain was captured in a study of T-cell reconstitution after alpha-beta-depleted transplantation in children. General observations from the study: T-cell counts and diversity at one year post-transplant came mainly from newly produced T cells. Where alpha-beta T cells came from about two months after transplant was reportedly several hundred expanded graft clones.

V lost 6 bases, J lost 4 bases, and 9 bases stayed unmatched. The CDR3 sequence is 15 residues long. In germline, CDR1 is MGHDK, CDR2 SYGVNS. Unique molecular identifiers were used in preparing the TCRbeta library. MiXCR, run by TCRdb on the PCR reads, gives a single entry per CDR3 protein. The table records about 6,100 distinct CDR3 sequences, 16% of them present only once. On this clonotype: Its antigen is not identified.

The chain links TRBV25-1 to TRBJ2-1; TRBD2 matches at 7 bases. Sample: PBMCs, mostly from graft donor cells, taken 60 days after TCRalphabeta/CD19-depleted stem cell transplant. The TCR originated in a male patient younger than 18 who had a stem cell transplant for acute myeloid leukemia, so the T cells may come from the graft donor. The CDR3 DNA reads as TGTGCCAGCAGCGATTCAGCAGCGGGATACAATGAGCAGTTCTTC. Protein: CASSDSAAGYNEQFF.